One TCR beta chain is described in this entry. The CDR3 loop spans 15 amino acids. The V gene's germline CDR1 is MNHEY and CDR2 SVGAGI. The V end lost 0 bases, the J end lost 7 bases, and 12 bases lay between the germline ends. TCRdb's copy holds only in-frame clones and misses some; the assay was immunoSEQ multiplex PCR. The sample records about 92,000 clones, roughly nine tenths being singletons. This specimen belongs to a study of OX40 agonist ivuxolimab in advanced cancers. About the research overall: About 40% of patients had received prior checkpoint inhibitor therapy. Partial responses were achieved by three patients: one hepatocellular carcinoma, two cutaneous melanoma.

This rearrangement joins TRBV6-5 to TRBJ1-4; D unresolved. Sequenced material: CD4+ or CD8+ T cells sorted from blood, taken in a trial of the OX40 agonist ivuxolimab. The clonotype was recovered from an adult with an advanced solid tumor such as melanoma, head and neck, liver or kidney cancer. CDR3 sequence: CASSYSRGLGEKLFF. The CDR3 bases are TGTGCCAGCAGTTACTCCCGAGGGCTTGGTGAAAAACTGTTTTTT.